Listed below are T cell receptor beta chains from one sample, sequenced in a study of blood T cell repertoires in COVID-19. TCRdb's table, derived via immunoSEQ multiplex PCR, lists solely in-frame clones and lacks some. Of some 70,000 clones in the sample, 80% to 90% are singletons; the top ten hold approximately 7%. Sequenced: peripheral blood. These receptors all come from a middle-aged man with active COVID-19. Each CDR3 is given with its conserved first and last residue. A D gene is named only where the DNA matches it firmly. Clone size appears in some rows only: once, few, many, or a class for an expanded clone.

j_call clone_size d_call v_call cdr3_aa cdr3_nt
TRBJ2-2 - TRBD1 TRBV5-1 CASSNDRVGTGELFF TGCGCCAGTTCTAACGACAGGGTTGGGACCGGGGAGCTGTTTTTT
TRBJ2-5 - TRBD1 TRBV7-3 CASSLSDRGTQYF TGTGCCAGCAGCTTAAGCGACAGGGGGACCCAGTACTTC
TRBJ2-2 once TRBD1 TRBV18 CASDQATGATGELFF TGTGCCAGCGACCAAGCAACAGGGGCCACCGGGGAGCTGTTTTTT
TRBJ1-3 - - TRBV3-1/TRBV3-2 CASSQVSNTIYF TGTGCCAGCAGCCAAGTATCTAACACCATATATTTT
TRBJ2-1 - - TRBV15 CATRRGSGNEQFF TGTGCCACCAGAAGAGGGTCGGGGAATGAGCAGTTCTTC
TRBJ2-7 few - TRBV29-1 CSVGQGLESYEQYF TGCAGCGTAGGGCAGGGACTCGAGTCCTACGAGCAGTACTTC
TRBJ1-1 - TRBD1 TRBV18 CASSPLRQGAETEAFF TGTGCCAGCTCACCTCTACGACAGGGGGCTGAGACTGAAGCTTTCTTT
TRBJ2-7 - TRBD1 TRBV2 CASTWTGFEQYF TGTGCCAGCACCTGGACAGGGTTCGAGCAGTACTTC
TRBJ2-7 - - TRBV7-9 CASSSGGIGQYF TGTGCCAGCAGCTCAGGGGGGATCGGGCAGTACTTC
TRBJ2-5 - - TRBV14 CASSQRQVGETQYF TGTGCCAGCAGCCAACGACAGGTGGGGGAGACCCAGTACTTC
TRBJ2-7 once TRBD1 TRBV5-5 CASSHPGQGGYEQYF TGTGCCAGCAGTCATCCGGGACAGGGAGGGTACGAGCAGTACTTC
TRBJ1-4 - TRBD1 TRBV28 CASTIQQGAGNEKLFF TGTGCCAGCACCATCCAACAGGGGGCGGGTAATGAAAAACTGTTTTTT
TRBJ1-6 many TRBD1 TRBV28 CASRSTGTERSPLHF TGTGCCAGCAGGTCAACCGGGACAGAAAGATCACCCCTCCACTTT
TRBJ1-1 - - TRBV28 CASRSRGRTEAFF TGTGCCAGCAGGTCTCGGGGGAGGACTGAAGCTTTCTTT
TRBJ2-4 - - TRBV28 CASSEPLGIEILDKNIQYF TGTGCCAGCAGTGAGCCCCTCGGGATAGAGATTTTAGACAAAAACATTCAGTACTTC
TRBJ1-2 - - TRBV4-1 CASSLSAANYGYTF TGCGCCAGCAGCCTTAGCGCCGCCAACTATGGCTACACCTTC
TRBJ2-1 - TRBD2 TRBV27 CASSSGLEIYNEQFF TGTGCCAGCAGTTCAGGACTAGAGATCTACAATGAGCAGTTCTTC
TRBJ2-1 - TRBD1 TRBV30 CAWSLQGIISYNEQFF TGTGCCTGGAGTTTACAGGGGATAATCTCCTACAATGAGCAGTTCTTC
TRBJ2-3 - TRBD2 TRBV15 CATSRPGGTSGLTDTQYF TGTGCCACCAGCAGACCAGGAGGGACTAGCGGACTCACAGATACGCAGTATTTT
TRBJ2-7 - - TRBV7-2 CASSLKRVGEQYF TGTGCCAGCAGCTTAAAGCGGGTTGGCGAGCAGTACTTC
TRBJ1-2 - TRBD1 TRBV18 CASSPPGTGSGYTF TGTGCCAGCTCACCACCTGGGACAGGCTCTGGCTACACCTTC
TRBJ2-7 - TRBD2 TRBV18 CASSPPPGRQRAGGLQHEQYF TGTGCCAGCTCACCACCACCGGGACGCCAGAGAGCGGGAGGGTTGCAACACGAGCAGTACTTC
TRBJ2-5 once - TRBV4-3 CASQRLGDREETQYF TGCGCCAGCCAGCGCCTAGGAGACAGAGAAGAGACCCAGTACTTC
TRBJ1-1 - - TRBV5-5 CASSETDRRMNTEAFF TGTGCCAGCAGCGAAACTGACAGGCGGATGAACACTGAAGCTTTCTTT
TRBJ1-1 - - TRBV28 CASSEGTLNTEAFF TGTGCCAGCAGTGAGGGGACACTGAACACTGAAGCTTTCTTT
TRBJ2-7 - - TRBV11-2 CASSIDTDYEQYF TGTGCCAGCAGCATTGACACCGACTACGAGCAGTACTTC
TRBJ1-6 - - TRBV28 CAAGGDQGKTSPLHF TGTGCCGCGGGGGGTGATCAGGGAAAGACCTCACCCCTCCACTTT
TRBJ1-6 - - TRBV5-6 CASSLRPGLNSPLHF TGTGCCAGCAGCTTACGTCCAGGCCTTAATTCACCCCTCCACTTT
TRBJ2-1 - TRBD2 TRBV28 CASSLRLSSGGANEQFF TGTGCCAGCAGTCTCCGTTTGTCTAGCGGGGGGGCGAATGAGCAGTTCTTC
TRBJ2-5 - - TRBV19 CASSFSEQETQYF TGTGCCAGTAGTTTCAGTGAACAAGAGACCCAGTACTTC
TRBJ2-2 - TRBD2 TRBV6-5 CASSYSIRGGSGELFF TGTGCCAGCAGTTACTCGATAAGGGGCGGGAGCGGGGAGCTGTTTTTT
TRBJ2-2 - TRBD2 TRBV7-2 CASRAGTSGNTGELFF TGTGCCAGCAGAGCCGGGACTAGCGGGAACACCGGGGAGCTGTTTTTT
TRBJ1-4 - - TRBV9 CASSGGTPSEKLFF TGTGCCAGCAGCGGGGGGACTCCCAGTGAAAAACTGTTTTTT
TRBJ1-2 once TRBD1 TRBV3-1/TRBV3-2 CASSQFSDPGQGKDTF TGTGCCAGCAGCCAGTTTTCGGATCCGGGACAGGGCAAGGACACCTTC
TRBJ1-1 - - TRBV12-3/TRBV12-4 CASSRQGSGAFF TGTGCCAGCAGTCGGCAGGGGTCGGGCGCTTTCTTT
TRBJ2-7 - TRBD2 TRBV28 CASSLPATSGSNEQYF TGTGCCAGCAGTTTACCGGCGACTAGCGGGAGCAACGAGCAGTACTTC
TRBJ2-2 - TRBD2 TRBV4-1 CASSQMTSGYTGELFF TGCGCCAGCAGCCAGATGACTAGCGGGTACACCGGGGAGCTGTTTTTT
TRBJ2-7 - - TRBV11-3 CASSLGGNPYEQYF TGTGCCAGCAGCTTAGGCGGGAATCCTTACGAGCAGTACTTC
TRBJ2-1 - TRBD1 TRBV5-6 CASSVDRGVINEQFF TGTGCCAGCAGCGTCGACAGGGGGGTTATCAATGAGCAGTTCTTC
TRBJ1-6 - - TRBV5-1 CASSASGGVNSPLHF TGCGCCAGCAGCGCCAGTGGAGGGGTAAATTCACCCCTCCACTTT
TRBJ1-1 - - TRBV9 CASSVESNTEAFF TGTGCCAGCAGCGTAGAATCTAACACTGAAGCTTTCTTT
TRBJ2-3 - - TRBV7-2 CASSQLRRGTDTQYF TGTGCCAGCAGCCAGTTACGGAGGGGCACAGATACGCAGTATTTT
TRBJ2-3 - - TRBV12-3/TRBV12-4 CASSTSARAQYF -
TRBJ1-5 - TRBD1 TRBV7-8 CASSIGTGNQPQHF TGTGCCAGCAGCATTGGGACAGGAAATCAGCCCCAGCATTTT
TRBJ2-5 - - TRBV7-3 CASSPAGAGETQYF TGTGCCAGCAGCCCCGCAGGGGCAGGGGAGACCCAGTACTTC
TRBJ2-3 - - TRBV4-3 CASSTHRGTDTQYF TGCGCCAGCAGCACCCACAGGGGCACAGATACGCAGTATTTT
TRBJ1-5 - - TRBV6-4 CARTGLWSNQPQHF TGTGCCAGAACAGGGCTTTGGAGCAATCAGCCCCAGCATTTT
TRBJ2-2 - TRBD2 TRBV9 CASSVGVGRARGELFF TGTGCCAGCAGCGTAGGAGTCGGGAGGGCACGCGGGGAGCTGTTTTTT
TRBJ1-3 few - TRBV3-1/TRBV3-2 CASSINRVSGNTIYF TGTGCCAGCAGTATCAACAGGGTCTCTGGAAACACCATATATTTT
TRBJ1-4 - TRBD1 TRBV19 CASSPGAGGINEKLFF TGTGCCAGTAGCCCCGGGGCAGGGGGCATTAATGAAAAACTGTTTTTT